Below are 7 T cell receptor beta chains sequenced from a single sample in a study of T cells in Graves' hyperthyroidism and ophthalmopathy. TCR beta CDR3 regions were amplified from RNA. An initial round of RT-PCR targeting the TCR CDR3 relied on the HTBI primer set. MiXCR, run by TCRdb on the multiplex PCR reads, gives a single entry per CDR3 protein. This table holds hundreds of thousands of distinct CDR3 sequences, just under 20% found once. What was sequenced was blood. The receptors were sampled from a man in his forties or fifties with Graves' ophthalmopathy.

The DNA of the CDR3 is TGTGCCAGCAGCCAAGTCGTCTCAGGGGGAAAACTGTTTTTT. It codes for CASSQVVSGGKLFF. The V and J genes are TRBV14 and TRBJ1-4, with 7 bases aligning to TRBD1. V trimming: 1 base; J trimming: 10 bases; junction bases outside the gene matches: 6. Germline V gene sequence: CDR1 SGHDN, CDR2 FVKESK. This CDR3 contains 14 residues.

This clonotype was counted between two and nine times. This rearrangement joins TRBV6-1 to TRBJ1-2; D call uncertain. Germline CDR1 MNHNS, CDR2 SASEGT. V lost 8 bases to trimming and J lost 2 bases, with 9 bases between them. This CDR3 region has 12 residues. The CDR3 protein is CASGRENYGYTF. In DNA, the CDR3 is TGTGCCAGCGGTAGAGAAAACTATGGCTACACCTTC.

V usage is TRBV7-9 and J usage is TRBJ2-3; 7 bases align to TRBD2. CDR1 is SEHNR and CDR2 is FQNEAQ in the germline V gene (reference sequence). The trim removed 4 bases at V and 2 bases at J, leaving 6 bases unmatched. CDR3 length: 15 residues. The CDR3 region has the DNA TGTGCCAGCAGCTGGGAGGGACTCCTCACAGATACGCAGTATTTT. As protein: CASSWEGLLTDTQYF.

The J gene is TRBJ1-3, the V gene TRBV30, with D maybe TRBD1 (6 bases). Germline CDR1 reads GTSNPN; CDR2 reads SVGIG (reference sequence). Trimming shortened V by 3 bases and J by 4 bases, and 10 bases separated the two germline ends. CDR3 length: 13 residues. The CDR3 DNA reads as TGTGCCTGGAGCCCCGGACAGGGAAACACCATATATTTT. Translated, it gives CAWSPGQGNTIYF.

This clonotype has a count of ten or more. The V call is TRBV28, the J call TRBJ2-3; 9 nucleotides match TRBD1. The CDR3 loop spans 18 amino acids. Germline assignment: CDR1 MDHEN and CDR2 SYDVKM. The V segment lost 5 bases and the J segment 2 bases; nucleotides outside the gene matches: 14. This CDR3 reads CASSTIPTGTGNTDTQYF. The CDR3 DNA is TGTGCCAGCAGTACCATCCCTACCGGGACAGGGAACACAGATACGCAGTATTTT.

This clonotype occurred many times. One end of the junction does not line up with germline, which may come from a read error. The J gene is TRBJ1-1, the V gene TRBV12-3 or TRBV12-4, with D maybe TRBD1 (6 bases). The CDR3 runs 15 residues. The CDR3 is CASSIAPGGARKAFF. The DNA of the CDR3 is TGTGCCAGCAGTATAGCTCCGGGGGGCGCGCGTAAAGCTTTCTTT.

The chain joins TRBV19 to TRBJ1-2, with unresolved D. V was pared by 7 bases and J by 4 bases, with 19 bases between. CDR1 and CDR2 (germline): LNHDA, SQIVND (reference sequence). The CDR3 loop spans 15 amino acids. CDR3 sequence (DNA): TGTGCCAGTACCATAGCATCCGCGCGTACCTATGGCTACACCTTC. Its protein is CASTIASARTYGYTF.